This T cell receptor beta chain was captured in a study of CD8 T cells in ankylosing spondylitis. Study-wide results and caveats: Characteristic of ankylosing spondylitis blood, it appeared, was a TCR beta motif comprising several highly homologous variants.

MiXCR was run by TCRdb on the 5' RACE reads, yielding one entry per CDR3 protein. This table has about 150,000 distinct CDR3 sequences, roughly 6.6% appearing once. The CDR3 length is 14 residues. Germline lookup yields CDR1 SNHLY and CDR2 FYNNEI. Trimming at V came to 5 bases and at J to 8 bases, leaving 7 bases not matched to a gene. Remarks on this clonotype: Its cognate antigen is unknown.

The source material was blood, either unsorted or a sorted T cell fraction (not recorded which). The V gene is TRBV2, the J gene TRBJ2-5; 11 bases are a match to TRBD2. This receptor was identified in a female donor with ankylosing spondylitis or in good health (not recorded which). CDR3 in amino acids: CASSIGLAGSTQYF. CDR3 in DNA: TGTGCCAGCAGTATCGGACTAGCGGGTTCCACCCAGTACTTC.